One and the same sample provided the 2 T cell receptor beta chains below, sequenced in a study of cytomegalovirus exposure and HLA in healthy donors. The PCR was carried out with 60 Vbeta primers and 13 Jbeta primers. The data were produced by immunoSEQ multiplex PCR, yet TCRdb's version contains in-frame clones alone and is incomplete. Here the sample spans about 100,000 clones, about 70% being singletons. Sequencing used PBMCs. The source is a man aged 50-59 years in good health and CMV-seropositive.

The count of this clone is one. The same CDR3 can be traced to other DNA sequences in this sample. CDR3 sequence: CASSATGGDHLLYF. Written as DNA, the CDR3 is TGTGCCAGCTCAGCGACAGGGGGAGACCATTTATTGTACTTC. V usage is TRBV18 and J usage is TRBJ2-7; TRBD1 matches at 9 bases. The length of the CDR3 is 14 residues. From germline, CDR1 is KGHSH and CDR2 LQKENI. Trimming at V came to 5 bases and at J to 12 bases, leaving 14 bases not matched to a gene.

This clone has more than one count but fewer than ten. The chain is built from TRBV2 and TRBJ2-5, with 8 bases identical to TRBD1. This CDR3 is built from 12 residues. CDR1 and CDR2 (germline): SNHLY, FYNNEI. V gave up 6 bases and J gave up 4 bases; unmatched junction bases: 1. The CDR3 DNA follows: TGTGCCAGCAGGACAGGGGCAGAGACCCAGTACTTC. Protein product: CASRTGAETQYF.